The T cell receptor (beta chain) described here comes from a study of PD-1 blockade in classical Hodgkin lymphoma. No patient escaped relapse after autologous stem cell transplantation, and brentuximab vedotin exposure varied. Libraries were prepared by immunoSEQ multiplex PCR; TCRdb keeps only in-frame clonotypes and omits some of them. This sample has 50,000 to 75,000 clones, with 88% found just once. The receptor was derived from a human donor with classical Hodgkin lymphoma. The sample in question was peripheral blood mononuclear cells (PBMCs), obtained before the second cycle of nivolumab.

The CDR3: CSVWTGNEQFF. The CDR3 nucleotides read TGCAGCGTGTGGACCGGGAATGAGCAGTTCTTC. J is TRBJ2-1 and V is TRBV29-1, with no clear D. There are 11 residues in the CDR3. Trimming shortened V by 6 bases and J by 7 bases, and 10 bases separated the two germline ends. CDR1 and CDR2 (germline): SQVTM, ANQGSEA.